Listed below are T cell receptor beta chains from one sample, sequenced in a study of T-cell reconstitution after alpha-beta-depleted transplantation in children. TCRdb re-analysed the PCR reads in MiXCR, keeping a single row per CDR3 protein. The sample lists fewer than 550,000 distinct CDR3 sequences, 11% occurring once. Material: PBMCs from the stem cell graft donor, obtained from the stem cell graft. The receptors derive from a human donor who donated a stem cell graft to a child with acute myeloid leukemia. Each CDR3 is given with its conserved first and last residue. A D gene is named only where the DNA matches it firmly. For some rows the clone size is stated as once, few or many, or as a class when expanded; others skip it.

TGTGCCAGCAGCTTAGATTTTCCGGGCAGCTCTGGAAACACCATATATTTT	CASSLDFPGSSGNTIYF	NA	NA	TRBV7-6	TRBJ1-3
TGCGCCAGCAGCTTAATACCCAGGTCCGGGACAGGGGCGTGGACTGAAGCTTTCTTT	CASSLIPRSGTGAWTEAFF	TRBD1	NA	TRBV5-1	TRBJ1-1
TGCAGTGCAACCCCAGGGAGTGTCCCGAACGGTGAAGCTTTCTTT	CSATPGSVPNGEAFF	NA	NA	TRBV20-1	TRBJ1-1
TGTGCCACCAGCAGACTCGCGACGCAGGGGAACTATGGCTACACCTTC	CATSRLATQGNYGYTF	NA	NA	TRBV15	TRBJ1-2
TGTGCCAGCACCCTTAGGACAGGGCAGGAGACCCAGTACTTC	CASTLRTGQETQYF	TRBD1	NA	TRBV5-8	TRBJ2-5
TGTGCCAGCAGCTTGCGTCTAGCGGGAGGTGACGAGCAGTACTTC	CASSLRLAGGDEQYF	TRBD2	NA	TRBV5-5	TRBJ2-7
TGTGCCAGCAGCTTAACGGTGACAGGGGAGGCGGGGGAGCTGTTTTTT	CASSLTVTGEAGELFF	TRBD1	NA	TRBV7-3	TRBJ2-2
TGTGCCAGCAGCTTAATTAGTAGCGGGAACTACAATGAGCAGTTCTTC	CASSLISSGNYNEQFF	TRBD2	few	TRBV7-6	TRBJ2-1
TGTGCCGACGGAGTGGGGGGGGATAGGCGTGATACGCAGTATTTT	CADGVGGDRRDTQYF	TRBD2	many	TRBV9	TRBJ2-3
TGTGCCAGCAGCTCGCCCAACGCGGGCACAGATACGCAGTATTTT	CASSSPNAGTDTQYF	NA	NA	TRBV11-2	TRBJ2-3
TGCAGTGCCCCTCGAGTGTGGGGGGGTTCGGGCACAGATACGCAGTATTTT	CSAPRVWGGSGTDTQYF	TRBD2	NA	TRBV20-1	TRBJ2-3
TGTGCCAGCAGTCCCCAGGGAGGAATCAATCAGCCCCAGCATTTT	CASSPQGGINQPQHF	NA	few	TRBV7-2	TRBJ1-5
TGCAGCGTTGGAGGGTTCCACGAGCAGTACTTC	CSVGGFHEQYF	NA	NA	TRBV29-1	TRBJ2-7
TGTGCCAGCAGTTACTCGGGGCTAGCCACTGAAGCTTTCTTT	CASSYSGLATEAFF	NA	NA	TRBV6-2/TRBV6-3	TRBJ1-1
TGTGCCAGCAGCCCAGGACATAACGAGCCCCAGCATTTT	CASSPGHNEPQHF	NA	NA	TRBV7-3	TRBJ1-5
TGTGCCAGCAGTTTTACCAGCAATCAGCCCCAGCATTTT	CASSFTSNQPQHF	NA	NA	TRBV12-3/TRBV12-4	TRBJ1-5
TGCAGTGCTAGATACAGCACAGATACGCAGTATTTT	CSARYSTDTQYF	NA	NA	TRBV20-1	TRBJ2-3
TGTGCCAGCAGTTTAGGGATGGGGGCAGGGGGAAACTACGAGCAGTACTTC	CASSLGMGAGGNYEQYF	TRBD1	NA	TRBV6-5	TRBJ2-7
TGTGCCAGGAACCGGGCCCAAGAGACCCAGTACTTC	CARNRAQETQYF	NA	many	TRBV10-3	TRBJ2-5
TGTGCCAGCAGCCAGCGGCTAGCGGGGTACAATGAGCAGTTCTTC	CASSQRLAGYNEQFF	TRBD2	NA	TRBV3-1	TRBJ2-1
TGTGCCAGCTTGTTCGGGACCCAAGAGACCCAGTACTTC	CASLFGTQETQYF	NA	NA	TRBV18	TRBJ2-5
TGTGCCAGCACTGGCAACTCCTACGAGCAGTACTTC	CASTGNSYEQYF	NA	many	TRBV6-2/TRBV6-3	TRBJ2-7
TGCAGTGCCCTAAAGACCTCCGGGACAAGGGATCAGCCCCAGCATTTT	CSALKTSGTRDQPQHF	NA	NA	TRBV20-1	TRBJ1-5
TGTGCCAGCAGCCCCTTAGCGGGGTTCCCCTACAATGAGCAGTTCTTC	CASSPLAGFPYNEQFF	TRBD2	few	TRBV12-3/TRBV12-4	TRBJ2-1
TGTGCCAGCAGCCCGGGACAGGGGAAGTTGTGGCCTACAGATACGCAGTATTTT	CASSPGQGKLWPTDTQYF	TRBD1	few	TRBV11-2	TRBJ2-3
TGTGCCAGTAGTATTTTGGGCAGCAATGAGCAGTTCTTC	CASSILGSNEQFF	NA	few	TRBV19	TRBJ2-1
TGTGCCAGCACCGCTATGGGAAACACCATATATTTT	CASTAMGNTIYF	NA	many	TRBV28	TRBJ1-3
TGCAGCGTTGAAAGCGGACGCCAAGAGACCCAGTACTTC	CSVESGRQETQYF	NA	few	TRBV29-1	TRBJ2-5
TGTGCCAGCAGCTTAGCGGGGACAGGGAAAGAGACCCAGTACTTC	CASSLAGTGKETQYF	TRBD1	few	TRBV7-8	TRBJ2-5
TGTGCCAGCAGCTTATTACAGGGTGGTACCTACGAGCAGTACTTC	CASSLLQGGTYEQYF	NA	many	TRBV7-6	TRBJ2-7
TGTGCCAGCAGTTCAAGACAGGGGGCATGGACTGAAGCTTTCTTT	CASSSRQGAWTEAFF	TRBD1	NA	TRBV27	TRBJ1-1
TGTGCCAGCAGCCTAGACTTAGCCAATAGCGGGATCGGTGAGCAGTTCTTC	CASSLDLANSGIGEQFF	TRBD2	many	TRBV11-2	TRBJ2-1
TGCGCCAGCAGCCCCTCGACAGGGGCCTATGGCTACACCTTC	CASSPSTGAYGYTF	TRBD1	few	TRBV4-3	TRBJ1-2
TGTGCCAGCAGCGTAGGGGAAGGGGAGGGCGGCACTGAAGCTTTCTTT	CASSVGEGEGGTEAFF	NA	many	TRBV9	TRBJ1-1
TGCGCCAGCAGCTTGGGCACGGGCCCGAACACTGAAGCTTTCTTT	CASSLGTGPNTEAFF	NA	few	TRBV5-1	TRBJ1-1
TGCGCCAGCAGCCCCGACACAGATACGCAGTATTTT	CASSPDTDTQYF	NA	many	TRBV4-1	TRBJ2-3
TGTGCCAGCGGGAAAAGGCAGGCCCTTACCTACAATGAGCAGTTCTTC	CASGKRQALTYNEQFF	NA	NA	TRBV11-2	TRBJ2-1
TGTGCCAGCACCCTATCTTGGGGGATCGGTGTGGATTCACCCCTCCACTTT	CASTLSWGIGVDSPLHF	NA	NA	TRBV3-1	TRBJ1-6
TGCGCCAGCAGCGCCCCGGACAGGGTGAACACTGAAGCTTTCTTT	CASSAPDRVNTEAFF	TRBD1	few	TRBV5-1	TRBJ1-1
TGCAGTGCTAGGTTGGCTAGCGGGGACTACAATGAGCAGTTCTTC	CSARLASGDYNEQFF	TRBD2	many	TRBV20-1	TRBJ2-1
TGCGCCAGCAGTGTGAGCGGGACCAACAATGAGCAGTTCTTC	CASSVSGTNNEQFF	TRBD2	NA	TRBV5-1	TRBJ2-1
TGCAGTGCTAGAGTCGGGGGCGGAGAGACCCAGTACTTC	CSARVGGGETQYF	NA	NA	TRBV20-1	TRBJ2-5
TGTGCCAGCAGCTCGGGACAGTTCAATGAGCAGTTCTTC	CASSSGQFNEQFF	TRBD1	few	TRBV5-5	TRBJ2-1
TGTGCCAGTAGTATACCTTCTCCGGGTGGGGACAGGGGGCGGAATGAGCAGTTCTTC	CASSIPSPGGDRGRNEQFF	TRBD1	few	TRBV19	TRBJ2-1
TGTGCCAGCAGCTTAGCGGGTCAGGGCGACTCTGGAAACACCATATATTTT	CASSLAGQGDSGNTIYF	NA	many	TRBV7-2	TRBJ1-3
TGCAGCCACCCCGGCCCAGGGGGCTATGGCTACACCTTC	CSHPGPGGYGYTF	TRBD1	NA	TRBV29-1	TRBJ1-2
TGTGCCAGCAGCGAGAGTTGGTTTCGGGGCAGGGAGCAGCCCCAGCATTTT	CASSESWFRGREQPQHF	NA	NA	TRBV11-2	TRBJ1-5
TGTGCCAGCAGCTCGGTCGACACAGATACGCAGTATTTT	CASSSVDTDTQYF	NA	NA	TRBV7-8	TRBJ2-3
TGTGCCACCAGTACGCCCTGGGGGGGGGGCCAGATCACTGAAGCTTTCTTT	CATSTPWGGGQITEAFF	NA	NA	TRBV15	TRBJ1-1
TGCGCCAGCAGCTTCAGGGCTAGCTTAGATACGCAGTATTTT	CASSFRASLDTQYF	NA	NA	TRBV5-1	TRBJ2-3
TGTGCCAGCATTCCCACTAGCGGGTACACCGGGGAGCTGTTTTTT	CASIPTSGYTGELFF	TRBD2	many	TRBV12-3/TRBV12-4	TRBJ2-2